These T cell receptor beta chains were read from a single sample in a study of vaccination effects on CD4 cells after COVID-19. These receptors have no identified antigens. TCRdb's table, derived via immunoSEQ multiplex PCR, lists solely in-frame clones and lacks some. The repertoire holds roughly 60,000 clones, roughly two thirds seen once, with 18% in the top ten. This material consisted of CD4+ T cells from PBMCs cultured with SARS-CoV-2 spike peptides, taken before COVID-19 vaccination. These receptors were collected from a human donor who received a COVID-19 vaccine. Both conserved end residues are part of each CDR3. The D gene is left open where the match is weak. The size entry is marked missing in some rows and otherwise reads once, few, many or a size class.

J gene | clone size | V gene | D gene | CDR3 DNA | CDR3 protein
TRBJ2-7 | - | TRBV6-1 | TRBD1 | TGTGCCAGCAGTGAGCGGGACAGGGAAACCTACGAGCAGTACTTC | CASSERDRETYEQYF
TRBJ1-1 | few | TRBV30 | - | TGTGCCTGGAAAGAGGGGGTCCCTGAAGCTTTCTTT | CAWKEGVPEAFF
TRBJ2-1 | - | TRBV5-6 | - | TGTGCCAGCAGCCTACTCCTAGCTGGTGCTCCCTCCTACAATGAGCAGTTCTTC | CASSLLLAGAPSYNEQFF
TRBJ2-1 | - | TRBV15 | TRBD1 | TGTGCCACCAGCAGAGTAAAGACAGGGAATGAGCAGTTCTTC | CATSRVKTGNEQFF
TRBJ1-2 | - | TRBV6-5 | TRBD1 | TGTGCCAGCAGTTACGGGGCCACAGGGGATCAAGGCTACACCTTC | CASSYGATGDQGYTF
TRBJ2-7 | - | TRBV7-9 | - | TGTGCCAGCAGCTTATGGGGCCTAAGCTCCTACGAGCAGTACTTC | CASSLWGLSSYEQYF
TRBJ1-2 | - | TRBV29-1 | - | TGCAGCGCCCTTATACAGGGACGGAGTGGCTACACCTTC | CSALIQGRSGYTF
TRBJ2-2 | - | TRBV25-1 | - | TGTGCCAGCAGTGACCTAAAGGAGATCGCCGGGGAGCTGTTTTTT | CASSDLKEIAGELFF
TRBJ1-1 | - | TRBV5-6 | - | TGTGCCAGCAGCTTCAGTGACACTGAAGCTTTCTTT | CASSFSDTEAFF
TRBJ2-5 | once | TRBV19 | TRBD2 | TGTGCCAGTGGGCGGACTAGCGGGGGGCGGGAGACCCAGTACTTC | CASGRTSGGRETQYF
TRBJ2-5 | - | TRBV5-4 | - | TGTGCCAGCAGCTTTACAGGCTTGGAGACCCAGTACTTC | CASSFTGLETQYF
TRBJ2-5 | - | TRBV9 | - | TGTGCCAGCAGCGTCTGGGGGAGGGGGGCGGTGCAAGAGACCCAGTACTTC | CASSVWGRGAVQETQYF
TRBJ2-1 | once | TRBV7-9 | TRBD2 | TGTGCCAGCAGCCGGCTAGCGGGGGGCCCCAATGAGCAGTTCTTC | CASSRLAGGPNEQFF
TRBJ1-1 | few | TRBV2 | TRBD1 | TGTGCCAGCAGTGTGGACAGGGGCCCCCCTCATGAAGCTTTCTTT | CASSVDRGPPHEAFF
TRBJ2-3 | - | TRBV29-1 | TRBD2 | TGCAGCGTAGGGGGACTAGCGGGAGTCGGAGATACGCAGTATTTT | CSVGGLAGVGDTQYF